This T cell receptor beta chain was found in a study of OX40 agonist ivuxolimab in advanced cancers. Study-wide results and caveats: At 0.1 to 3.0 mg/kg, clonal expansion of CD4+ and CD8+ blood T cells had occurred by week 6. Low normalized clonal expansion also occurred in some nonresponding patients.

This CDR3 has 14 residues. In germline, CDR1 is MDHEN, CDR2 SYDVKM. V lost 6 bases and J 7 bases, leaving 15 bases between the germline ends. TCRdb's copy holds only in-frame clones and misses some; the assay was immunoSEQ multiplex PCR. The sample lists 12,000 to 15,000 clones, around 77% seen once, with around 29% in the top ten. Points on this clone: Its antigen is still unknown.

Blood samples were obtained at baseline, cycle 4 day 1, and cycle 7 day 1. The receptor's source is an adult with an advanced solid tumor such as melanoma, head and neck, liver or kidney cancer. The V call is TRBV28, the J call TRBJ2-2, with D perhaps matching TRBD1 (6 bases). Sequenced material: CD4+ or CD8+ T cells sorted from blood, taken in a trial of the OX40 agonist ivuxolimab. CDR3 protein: CASSLDRLNGELFF. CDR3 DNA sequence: TGTGCCAGCAGCCTTGACAGGTTGAACGGGGAGCTGTTTTTT.